These 16 T cell receptor beta chains originate from one sample sequenced in a study of blood T cell repertoires in COVID-19. Sequencing was performed with immunoSEQ multiplex PCR; in TCRdb, only in-frame clones are kept and a portion is missing. There are about 180,000 clones in the sample; about 87% occur only once, and 1.5% to 2% lies in the top ten. Sequencing input: peripheral blood. These receptors came from a woman between 50 and 59 years old with acute or convalescent COVID-19.

The rearrangement links TRBV5-1 to TRBJ1-1; D is ambiguous. CDR1 and CDR2 from the germline V gene are SGHRS and YFSETQ. This CDR3 is built from 15 residues. V shed 0 bases and J shed 1 base, with 10 bases lying between them. CDR3 DNA sequence: TGCGCCAGCAGCTTGGCGAACAGTGCGAACACTGAAGCTTTCTTT. Its protein is CASSLANSANTEAFF. Using reference TRBV5-1 and TRBJ1-1 for the parts outside the CDR3, the full variable domain is KAGVTQTPRYLIKTRGQQVTLSCSPISGHRSVSWYQQTPGQGLQFLFEYFSETQRNKGNFPGRFSGRQFSNSRSEMNVSTLELGDSALYLCASSLANSANTEAFFGQGTRLTVV.

The rearrangement links TRBV6-1 to TRBJ2-3; TRBD2 matches 9 bases. The CDR3 extends over 15 amino acids. CDR1 and CDR2 (germline): MNHNS, SASEGT. After removal of 0 bases from V and 4 bases from J, the junction contained 2 bases not matched to a gene. CDR3 nucleotide sequence: TGTGCCAGCAGTGAAGCGCCTAGCGGGGCAGATACGCAGTATTTT. Its translation: CASSEAPSGADTQYF.

The gene calls are TRBV19 and TRBJ2-1; 12 bases are shared with TRBD2. CDR1 and CDR2 (germline): LNHDA, SQIVND (reference sequence). This CDR3 is built from 18 residues. The V segment lost 5 bases and the J segment 4 bases; nucleotides outside the gene matches: 12. DNA of the CDR3: TGTGCCAGTAGTTCCCTGGGACTAGCGGGTGGGAGATACAATGAGCAGTTCTTC. It encodes CASSSLGLAGGRYNEQFF.

The V call is TRBV3-1 (or the pseudogene TRBV3-2), the J call TRBJ2-7; TRBD1 might be the D (6 bases). This CDR3 is built from 13 residues. Per germline, CDR1 LGHDT and CDR2 YNNKEL (reference sequence). V lost 4 bases and J 4 bases, leaving 11 bases between the germline ends. For the CDR3, the DNA is TGTGCCAGCAGCCTCGGGACATTTTACGAGCAGTACTTC. Translation gives CASSLGTFYEQYF.

The chain recombines TRBV29-1 with TRBJ1-5, with D unclear. Per germline, CDR1 SQVTM and CDR2 ANQGSEA. The CDR3 sequence is 13 residues long. Trimming took off 3 bases at V and 5 bases at J, with 11 bases between the two ends. This CDR3 reads CSVEFARDQPQHF. The CDR3 DNA sequence: TGCAGCGTTGAGTTCGCGAGGGATCAGCCCCAGCATTTT. The variable domain in full, completed from reference TRBV29-1 and TRBJ1-5, reads SAVISQKPSRDICQRGTSLTIQCQVDSQVTMMFWYRQQPGQSLTLIATANQGSEATYESGFVIDKFPISRPNLTFSTLTVSNMSPEDSSIYLCSVEFARDQPQHFGDGTRLSIL.

The chain has TRBV2 and TRBJ2-2; D is uncertain. The V gene's germline CDR1 is SNHLY and CDR2 FYNNEI. The germline V and J ends were trimmed by 6 bases and 2 bases, with 13 bases remaining between them. The CDR3 is 15 residues long. CDR3 amino acids: CASSRRHPNTGELFF. DNA of the CDR3: TGTGCCAGCAGCCGCCGACACCCAAACACCGGGGAGCTGTTTTTT.

This clone came up once. The chain uses TRBV7-9 and TRBJ2-7, with 7 bases fitting TRBD1. The germline V gene has CDR1 SEHNR and CDR2 FQNEAQ (reference sequence). The CDR3 spans 15 residues. V lost 1 base, J lost 4 bases, and 7 bases stayed unmatched. This CDR3 reads CASSLEGTAPYEQYF. CDR3 sequence (DNA): TGTGCCAGCAGCTTAGAGGGGACAGCTCCTTACGAGCAGTACTTC.

This clone was found once. This chain connects TRBV18 to TRBJ2-1; 11 bases map to TRBD1. Germline V gives CDR1 KGHSH, CDR2 LQKENI. The trim removed 2 bases at V and 7 bases at J, leaving 4 bases unmatched. The CDR3 is 15 amino acids. The CDR3 region is CASSPGQGARNEQFF. The CDR3 coding sequence is TGTGCCAGCTCACCAGGACAGGGGGCGAGAAATGAGCAGTTCTTC.

The chain couples TRBV4-2 to TRBJ2-7, with a weak D call TRBD1 (5 bases). The CDR3 extends over 15 amino acids. Per the germline V gene, CDR1 is LGHNA and CDR2 is YNFKEQ. V dropped 0 bases and J dropped 5 bases, with 14 bases sitting between them. This CDR3 is CASSQEGQVMDEQYF. The CDR3 DNA is TGTGCCAGCAGCCAAGAGGGGCAGGTCATGGACGAGCAGTACTTC.

V gene TRBV6-2 or TRBV6-3 combines with J gene TRBJ2-1; 8 bases line up with TRBD1. The CDR3 has 17 amino acids. The germline V gene encodes CDR1 MNHEY and CDR2 SVGEGT. J was trimmed by 1 base and V by 6 bases; bases with no gene match: 11. Here the CDR3 reads CASSATGGGRSYNEQFF. In DNA form, the CDR3 reads TGTGCCAGCAGCGCAACAGGGGGAGGCAGGTCCTACAATGAGCAGTTCTTC.

CDR3 protein: CASSFYRGPDTQYF. CDR3 DNA: TGTGCCAGCAGTTTTTACAGGGGCCCAGATACGCAGTATTTT. V usage is TRBV6-2 or TRBV6-3 and J usage is TRBJ2-3; 7 bases map to TRBD1. CDR1 and CDR2 (germline): MNHEY, SVGEGT. Trimming cost V 4 bases and J 4 bases; bases outside gene matches: 5. This CDR3 has 14 amino acids.

The chain has TRBV3-1 (or the pseudogene TRBV3-2) and TRBJ2-1; tentative D call: TRBD2 (6 bases). CDR3 length equals 15 residues. Germline V gene data show CDR1 as LGHDT and CDR2 as YNNKEL (reference sequence). The V gene lost 7 bases and the J gene lost 4 bases, with 17 bases spanning the gap. CDR3 protein: CASTWGASVYNEQFF. Written as DNA, the CDR3 is TGTGCCAGCACCTGGGGCGCTAGCGTGTACAATGAGCAGTTCTTC.

The chain combines TRBV5-1 with TRBJ2-7; D is perhaps TRBD1 (6 bases). Between the trimmed V and J ends, which lost 3 bases and 2 bases, there was a span of 9 bases. The CDR3 sequence is 13 residues long. The germline gives CDR1 SGHRS, CDR2 YFSETQ. The CDR3 DNA is TGCGCCAGCAGCTGGGACAAAACCTACGAGCAGTACTTC. It specifies CASSWDKTYEQYF.

The chain is built from TRBV5-1 and TRBJ1-1; D gene ambiguous. Germline loops: CDR1 SGHRS, CDR2 YFSETQ. Trimming removed 7 bases at V and 1 base at J, with 8 bases between. The CDR3 has 12 amino acids. The CDR3 region is CASCDPNTEAFF. CDR3 nucleotides: TGCGCCAGCTGCGATCCGAACACTGAAGCTTTCTTT.

The V call is TRBV7-7, the J call TRBJ2-2, with a possible D match to TRBD1 (6 bases). This CDR3 has 15 residues. Between the trimmed V and J ends, which lost 1 base and 7 bases, there was a span of 13 bases. Germline V gene data show CDR1 as SSHAT and CDR2 as FNYEAQ (reference sequence). CDR3 sequence: CASSLGQARGGELFF. CDR3 DNA sequence: TGTGCCAGCAGCTTAGGACAGGCCCGGGGCGGGGAGCTGTTTTTT.

This sequence joins TRBV7-2 and TRBJ2-4, with 8 nucleotides matching TRBD2. The V gene end was trimmed by 7 bases and the J gene end by 6 bases; junction bases not matched to a gene: 14. This CDR3 region has 16 residues. Germline V gene lookup returns CDR1 SGHTA and CDR2 FQGNSA. CDR3 loop: CASTLFGAGAGNIQYF. The CDR3 DNA follows: TGTGCCAGCACCCTATTTGGAGCGGGAGCGGGAAACATTCAGTACTTC. The variable domain in full, with the rest retrieved from reference TRBV7-2 and TRBJ2-4, is GAGVSQSPSNKVTEKGKDVELRCDPISGHTALYWYRQSLGQGLEFLIYFQGNSAPDKSGLPSDRFSAERTGGSVSTLTIQRTQQEDSAVYLCASTLFGAGAGNIQYFGAGTRLSVL.